This is a list of T cell receptor beta chains from one sample in a study of CD8+ T cells in alopecia areata. The assay was immunoSEQ multiplex PCR, and TCRdb's table has in-frame clones only and misses some. The sample lists about 160,000 clones; approximately 45% were seen once. The sequenced material came from CD4+ T cells sorted from blood. The receptors originated from a human donor with alopecia areata. CDR3s include the opening cysteine and the closing phenylalanine or tryptophan. Each record gives: V gene, CDR3 length, CDR3 protein.

TRBV28 18 CASISSRIRDRRQETQYF
TRBV27 14 CASSHGQGYQPQHF
TRBV29-1 16 CSVRAPTGGGAYEQYF
TRBV30 12 CAWSDRGRRQYF
TRBV7-6 16 CASSLGAAGGTDTQYF
TRBV2 15 CASSDWGGSNQPQHF
TRBV4-2 14 CASSQGDSRDIQYF
TRBV5-1 15 CASSLSLLGTGELFF
TRBV29-1 14 CSVEDPKRFNEQFF
TRBV5-6 16 CASTPGQGLAKNIQYF
TRBV29-1 17 CSVASGADSSGTDTQYF
TRBV25-1 14 CASSEPGQMKTQYF
TRBV30 12 CAWSPGTGELFF
TRBV7-6 13 CASSLAASETQYF